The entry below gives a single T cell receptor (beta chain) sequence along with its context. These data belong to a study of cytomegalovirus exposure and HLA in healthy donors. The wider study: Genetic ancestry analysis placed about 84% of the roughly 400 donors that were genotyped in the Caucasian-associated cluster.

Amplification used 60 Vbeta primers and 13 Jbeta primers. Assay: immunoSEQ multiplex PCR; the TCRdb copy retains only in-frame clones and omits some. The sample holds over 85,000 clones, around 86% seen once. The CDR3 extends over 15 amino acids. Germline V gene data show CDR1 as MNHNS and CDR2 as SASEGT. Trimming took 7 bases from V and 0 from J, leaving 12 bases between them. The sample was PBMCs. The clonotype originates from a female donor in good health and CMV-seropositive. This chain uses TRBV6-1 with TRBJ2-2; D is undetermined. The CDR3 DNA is TGTGCCAGCAACCCAGCGATCGCGAACACCGGGGAGCTGTTTTTT. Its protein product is CASNPAIANTGELFF.